This TCR beta chain appears in the sequencing data of a study of T cell responses to AZD1222 COVID-19 vaccine. TCRdb's copy holds only in-frame clones and misses some; the assay was immunoSEQ multiplex PCR. The sample holds about 220,000 clones, about 93% seen once. J gave up 4 bases and V 10 bases, and 7 bases lay outside the gene matches. CDR1 and CDR2 from the germline V gene are ENHRY and SYGVKD. This CDR3 contains 13 residues. The clonotype originates from an adult in good health. Sequencing was performed on peripheral blood, taken on day 0 of MenACWY control vaccination. The chain uses TRBV10-3 and TRBJ1-5, with 7 bases that match TRBD1. The CDR3 spells CATRDSTNQPQHF. Written as DNA, the CDR3 is TGTGCCACCAGGGACAGTACGAATCAGCCCCAGCATTTT.